The rows below give T cell receptor beta chains drawn from one sample of a study of control samples from healthy donors and cancer patients. Method: immunoSEQ multiplex PCR; TCRdb's copy keeps in-frame clones and lacks some. Of some 94,000 clones in the sample, around 83% were seen once. Sequencing input: blood. The source is a woman aged 45-59 years in good health. The CDR3 runs from the conserved cysteine through the conserved F or W. D genes are given only for firm matches. Size is omitted from some rows. Given values are once, few, many or a class for expanded clones.

J gene,clone size,D gene,V gene,CDR3 protein,CDR3 DNA
TRBJ1-5,NA,NA,TRBV28,CASSSDGDNQPQHF,TGTGCCAGCAGCTCCGACGGAGACAATCAGCCCCAGCATTTT
TRBJ1-1,NA,TRBD1,TRBV7-9,CASSVQGAYNTEAFF,TGTGCCAGCAGTGTACAGGGGGCTTACAACACTGAAGCTTTCTTT
TRBJ2-7,NA,NA,TRBV11-2,CASSIGDILSEQYF,TGTGCCAGCAGCATAGGGGACATTCTTAGTGAGCAGTACTTC
TRBJ2-6,NA,NA,TRBV14,CASSTQAGANVLTF,TGTGCCAGCAGCACTCAAGCTGGGGCCAACGTCCTGACTTTC
TRBJ1-6,NA,NA,TRBV7-2,CASSYSESPLHF,TGTGCCAGCAGCTATTCAGAATCACCCCTCCACTTT
TRBJ2-5,NA,NA,TRBV3-1/TRBV3-2,CASSHGARETQYF,TGTGCCAGCAGCCACGGGGCGCGCGAGACCCAGTACTTC
TRBJ1-1,NA,NA,TRBV7-9,CASSLRADTEAFF,TGTGCCAGCAGCTTAAGGGCGGACACTGAAGCTTTCTTT
TRBJ2-3,NA,NA,TRBV5-1,CASSLYAGTDTQYF,TGCGCCAGCAGCTTATATGCGGGTACAGATACGCAGTATTTT
TRBJ1-2,NA,NA,TRBV1,CTSSQYRGERQVYGYTF,TGCACCAGCAGCCAATACCGTGGTGAAAGACAAGTCTATGGCTACACCTTC
TRBJ1-6,NA,TRBD1,TRBV7-8,CASSLDRGNSPLHF,TGTGCCAGCAGCTTAGACAGGGGGAATTCACCCCTCCACTTT
TRBJ2-2,NA,TRBD1,TRBV7-8,CASSFVGTGGGELFF,TGTGCCAGCAGCTTTGTAGGGACAGGGGGCGGGGAGCTGTTTTTT
TRBJ2-7,once,NA,TRBV5-1,CASSSSSGTYEQYF,TGCGCCAGCAGCTCATCCTCTGGAACCTACGAGCAGTACTTC
TRBJ2-1,once,NA,TRBV11-2,CASSLVQGTEQFF,TGTGCCAGCAGCTTAGTTCAGGGAACTGAGCAGTTCTTC
TRBJ1-6,NA,NA,TRBV7-8,CASSLGSNSPLHF,TGTGCCAGCAGCTTAGGTAGTAATTCACCCCTCCACTTT
TRBJ2-2,NA,NA,TRBV11-1,CASSLVRTGELFF,TGTGCCAGCAGCTTAGTGCGGACCGGGGAGCTGTTTTTT
TRBJ1-5,few,NA,TRBV6-5,CASRKQLGFQPQHF,TGTGCCAGCAGAAAACAATTGGGATTTCAGCCCCAGCATTTT
TRBJ2-5,NA,TRBD2,TRBV11-1,CASNRGLAWETQYF,TGTGCCAGCAACCGGGGACTAGCGTGGGAGACCCAGTACTTC
TRBJ2-5,NA,NA,TRBV9,CASSVEGLTETQYF,TGTGCCAGCAGCGTAGAGGGGTTAACGGAGACCCAGTACTTC
TRBJ2-2,NA,NA,TRBV4-1,CASSPLKQGRNTGELFF,TGCGCCAGCAGTCCTCTAAAGCAGGGTCGAAACACCGGGGAGCTGTTTTTT
TRBJ2-3,NA,TRBD2,TRBV6-4,CASSDSRAGGPGDTQYF,TGTGCCAGCAGTGACTCGAGAGCGGGGGGGCCGGGTGATACGCAGTATTTT
TRBJ1-1,NA,TRBD1,TRBV28,CASSSLGTARPWGTEAFF,TGTGCCAGCAGTTCATTAGGGACAGCTAGGCCCTGGGGCACTGAAGCTTTCTTT
TRBJ2-5,NA,NA,TRBV12-5,CASGLGQPYQETQYF,TGTGCTAGTGGCCTCGGACAGCCCTACCAAGAGACCCAGTACTTC
TRBJ1-4,NA,NA,TRBV7-2,CASSFSRTNEKLFF,TGTGCCAGCAGCTTCTCCAGGACTAATGAAAAACTGTTTTTT
TRBJ2-3,NA,TRBD2,TRBV6-4,CASSEAGGRADTQYF,TGTGCCAGCAGTGAAGCGGGAGGCCGGGCAGATACGCAGTATTTT
TRBJ1-1,NA,NA,TRBV2,CASSFDREAFF,TGTGCCAGCAGTTTCGACAGGGAAGCTTTCTTT
TRBJ2-1,NA,NA,TRBV10-3,CAISGNGDEQFF,TGTGCCATCAGTGGAAATGGTGACGAGCAGTTCTTC